Listed here are 13 T cell receptor beta chains from one sample, sequenced in a study of blood T cell repertoires in COVID-19. This table comes from immunoSEQ multiplex PCR, and its TCRdb copy is limited to in-frame clones, with some not included. The repertoire holds roughly 260,000 clones, with about 93% as singletons. Sequencing input: PBMCs or T cells enriched from blood (not recorded which). These receptors were obtained from a young woman who had recovered from COVID-19.

This CDR3 reads CATRGQGQQTQYF. Written as DNA, the CDR3 is TGTGCCACCCGCGGACAGGGACAACAGACCCAGTACTTC. The chain combines TRBV19 with TRBJ2-5, with TRBD1 matching 8 bases. Per the germline V gene, CDR1 is LNHDA and CDR2 is SQIVND (reference sequence). V was clipped by 10 bases and J by 6 bases; unmatched bases: 10. This CDR3 comprises 13 residues. The full variable domain, completed using reference TRBV19 and TRBJ2-5, is DGGITQSPKYLFRKEGQNVTLSCEQNLNHDAMYWYRQDPGQGLRLIYYSQIVNDFQKGDIAEGYSVSREKKESFPLTVTSAQKNPTAFYLCATRGQGQQTQYFGPGTRLLVL.

The chain combines TRBV9 with TRBJ2-1, with D unclear. Trimming pared 3 bases from V and 6 bases from J, leaving 19 bases between. Germline V gives CDR1 SGDLS, CDR2 YYNGEE. This CDR3 spans 16 amino acids. CDR3 amino acids: CASSEQVNPVSNEQFF. CDR3 sequence (DNA): TGTGCCAGCAGCGAGCAAGTGAATCCGGTGAGCAATGAGCAGTTCTTC.

The gene calls are TRBV29-1 and TRBJ1-1; D is perhaps TRBD1 (5 bases). V lost 3 bases, J lost 6 bases, and 11 bases lay in between. CDR1 SQVTM and CDR2 ANQGSEA come from the germline V gene. CDR3 length: 12 amino acids. The CDR3 sequence is CSVDPQGPEAFF. The CDR3 region has the DNA TGCAGCGTTGATCCGCAGGGCCCTGAAGCTTTCTTT.

V gene TRBV3-1 (or the pseudogene TRBV3-2) combines with J gene TRBJ1-6; a weak D match, TRBD1 (6 bases). This CDR3 comprises 16 residues. CDR1 and CDR2 (germline): LGHDT, YNNKEL (reference sequence). V lost 3 bases and J 7 bases, leaving 16 bases between the germline ends. CDR3 sequence: CASSHWTANRNSPLHF. The CDR3 DNA reads as TGTGCCAGCAGCCACTGGACAGCGAACCGGAATTCACCCCTCCACTTT.

In its sample, this clone was seen once. This chain joins TRBV4-2 and TRBJ2-1, with D possibly being TRBD1 (6 bases). The germline V gene has CDR1 LGHNA and CDR2 YNFKEQ. The germline V and J ends were trimmed by 4 bases and 3 bases, with 10 bases remaining between them. There are 14 residues in the CDR3. In nucleotides, the CDR3 is TGTGCCAGCAGCCCAGGGGCAAGCTACAATGAGCAGTTCTTC. Its translation is CASSPGASYNEQFF.

This clone has only a few counts. The gene calls are TRBV6-4 and TRBJ2-2; D perhaps matches TRBD2 (6 bases). The V and J ends lost 11 bases and 1 base respectively, with 14 bases between them. This CDR3 comprises 14 residues. The germline V gene encodes CDR1 MRHNA and CDR2 SNTAGT. CDR3 sequence reads: CALIPAGNTGELFF. The CDR3 nucleotides read TGTGCCCTTATCCCAGCGGGGAACACCGGGGAGCTGTTTTTT.

The chain is built from TRBV7-3 and TRBJ2-3; 9 bases fit TRBD2. With V trimmed by 5 bases and J by 0 bases, 3 bases remained unmatched. The germline V gene encodes CDR1 SGHTA and CDR2 FQGTGA. The CDR3 covers 15 residues. The CDR3 DNA reads as TGTGCCAGCAGCGCTAGCGGGGCTAGCACAGATACGCAGTATTTT. Translation gives CASSASGASTDTQYF.

V is TRBV7-9 and J is TRBJ2-5; TRBD2 is a possible D gene (5 bases). There are 14 residues in the CDR3. CDR1 is SEHNR, CDR2 FQNEAQ, per germline (reference sequence). Trimming pared 3 bases from V and 3 bases from J, leaving 11 bases between. The CDR3 bases are TGTGCCAGCAGCTTCCGGGGTCAAAAAGAGACCCAGTACTTC. Its protein product is CASSFRGQKETQYF.

V gene TRBV5-1 combines with J gene TRBJ2-1; 14 bases match TRBD2. Trimming cost V 1 base and J 4 bases; bases outside gene matches: 16. The V gene's germline CDR1 is SGHRS and CDR2 YFSETQ. The CDR3 totals 21 residues. DNA of the CDR3: TGCGCCAGCAGCTTGAGTGTCAGGTGGACTAGCGGGAGGTTTGGGTACAATGAGCAGTTCTTC. Protein sequence: CASSLSVRWTSGRFGYNEQFF.

The rearrangement links TRBV5-8 to TRBJ1-2; 11 bases align to TRBD1. The CDR3 loop spans 17 amino acids. Trimming took 5 bases from V and 2 from J; bases not matched to a gene: 11. From germline, CDR1 is SGHTS and CDR2 YDEGEE. The CDR3 loop is CASRGMRTGGENYGYTF. DNA of the CDR3: TGTGCCAGCAGGGGCATGAGGACAGGGGGCGAAAACTATGGCTACACCTTC.

The table lists this clone with a few counts. The chain joins TRBV7-8 to TRBJ1-2; TRBD1 matches at 9 bases. This CDR3 has 15 residues. Unmatched junction bases numbered 5, after V lost 0 bases and J lost 6 bases. Germline assignment: CDR1 SGHVS and CDR2 FQNEAQ. This chain's CDR3 is CASSLASTGGDGYTF. The DNA of the CDR3 is TGTGCCAGCAGCTTAGCCTCAACAGGGGGCGATGGCTACACCTTC.

The table lists this clone with a count of one. This chain links TRBV11-2 with TRBJ2-7, with D possibly TRBD2 on 6 matching bases. This CDR3 comprises 15 residues. The V gene's germline CDR1 is SGHAT and CDR2 FQNNGV. Trimming cost V 5 bases and J 2 bases, with 16 bases left between them. The CDR3: CASSPLRGSAYEQYF. The CDR3, as DNA: TGTGCCAGCAGCCCCCTACGGGGGAGCGCCTACGAGCAGTACTTC.

The chain couples TRBV14 to TRBJ1-6, with D possibly TRBD1 on 6 matching bases. V lost 0 bases to trimming and J lost 9 bases, with 12 bases between them. CDR1 is SGHDN and CDR2 is FVKESK in the germline V gene. This CDR3 contains 15 residues. CDR3 nucleotides: TGTGCCAGCAGCCAAGATAATAGGGGGAGTTCACCCCTCCACTTT. Residues: CASSQDNRGSSPLHF.